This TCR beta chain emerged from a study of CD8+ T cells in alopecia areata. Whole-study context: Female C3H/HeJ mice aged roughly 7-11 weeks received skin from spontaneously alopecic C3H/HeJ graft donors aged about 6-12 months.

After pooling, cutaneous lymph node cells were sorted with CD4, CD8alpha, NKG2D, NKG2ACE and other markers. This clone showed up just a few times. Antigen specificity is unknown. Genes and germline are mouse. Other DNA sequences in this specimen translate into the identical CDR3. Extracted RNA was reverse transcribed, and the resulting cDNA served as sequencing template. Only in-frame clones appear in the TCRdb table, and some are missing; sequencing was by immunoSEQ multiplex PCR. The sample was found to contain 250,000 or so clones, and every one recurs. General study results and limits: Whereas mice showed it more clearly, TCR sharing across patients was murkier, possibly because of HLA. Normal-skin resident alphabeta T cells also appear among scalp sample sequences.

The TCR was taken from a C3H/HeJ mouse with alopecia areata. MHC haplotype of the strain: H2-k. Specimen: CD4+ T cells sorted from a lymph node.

This chain's CDR3 is CASSDAGTNAEQFF. The sequenced part of the CDR3 DNA is TGTGCCAGCAGTGATGCTGGGACAAATGCT. The chain has TRBV13-1 and TRBJ2-1, with D perhaps matching TRBD1 (6 bases). The read comes to an end 4 residues before the CDR3 does, leaving the germline J gene to fill in the end. This CDR3 is 14 amino acids long. V dropped 0 bases and J dropped 5 bases, with 9 bases sitting between them. Per the germline V gene, CDR1 is NSHNY and CDR2 is SYGAGN.